A single sample is the source of the 11 T cell receptor beta chains below, sequenced in a study of Graves' ophthalmopathy and Graves' hyperthyroidism. TCR beta CDR3 amplification used RNA transcripts. HTBI primers were used in a first-round RT-PCR, which preceded a second-round multiplex PCR. A single record per CDR3 protein comes from TCRdb applying MiXCR to the multiplex PCR reads. The data show 150,000 to 200,000 distinct CDR3 sequences, roughly two fifths seen once. The sequenced sample was peripheral blood. The source is a man younger than 40 with Graves' ophthalmopathy.

This clonotype was observed a handful of times. J is TRBJ2-5 and V is TRBV5-5, with D possibly called TRBD1 or TRBD2 (5 bases each). The CDR3 is made up of 14 amino acids. The V end was cut by 7 bases, the J end by 5 bases, with 18 bases between. Germline V gene data show CDR1 as SGHKS and CDR2 as YYEKEE (reference sequence). As DNA, the CDR3 is TGTGCCAGCTCACCCGCCCGGGGACGGGAGACCCAGTACTTC. It encodes CASSPARGRETQYF.

This clonotype has a count of ten or more. This chain links TRBV11-2 with TRBJ1-5; the match to TRBD1 covers 7 bases. Germline V CDR1 and CDR2: SGHAT, FQNNGV. J lost 6 bases, V lost 2 bases, and 7 bases had no gene match. This CDR3 comprises 15 residues. CDR3 in amino acids: CASSLNRAGGQPQHF. In nucleotides, the CDR3 is TGTGCCAGCAGCTTAAATCGGGCAGGGGGTCAGCCCCAGCATTTT.

This clonotype was seen a single time. V is TRBV10-2 and J is TRBJ1-2; D ambiguous. This CDR3 has 13 amino acids. Germline assignment: CDR1 WSHSY and CDR2 SAAADI. Trimming took 2 bases from V and 5 from J, leaving 9 bases between them. The CDR3 DNA follows: TGCGCCAGCAGTGAGGGGAGGCCTTATGGCTACACCTTC. This translates into CASSEGRPYGYTF.

This clonotype was detected ten times or more. The chain uses TRBV27 and TRBJ1-5; TRBD1 is a possible D gene (5 bases). V lost 3 bases and J 2 bases, leaving 8 bases between the germline ends. The CDR3 consists of 14 residues. Germline V gene lookup returns CDR1 MNHEY and CDR2 SMNVEV (reference sequence). The CDR3 region has the DNA TGTGCCAGCAGTTTGGGACCCGGCAATCAGCCCCAGCATTTT. Amino acid sequence: CASSLGPGNQPQHF.

As DNA, the CDR3 is TGTGCCAGCAGTTACTCCGGAATCACCGGGGAGCTGTTTTTT. Translated: CASSYSGITGELFF. The rearrangement joins TRBV6-5 to TRBJ2-2; D unclear. V dropped 0 bases and J dropped 4 bases, with 6 bases sitting between them. The CDR3 is 14 residues long. Germline V CDR1 and CDR2: MNHEY, SVGAGI.

This clonotype occurred many times. The rearrangement joins TRBV12-3 or TRBV12-4 to TRBJ2-2; D unclear. This CDR3 contains 15 residues. The V gene lost 6 bases and the J gene lost 1 base, with 12 bases spanning the gap. DNA of the CDR3: TGTGCCAGCAGCCCGACCGGACGGAACACCGGGGAGCTGTTTTTT. Its translation: CASSPTGRNTGELFF.

This clonotype has a count of ten or more. The chain carries TRBV11-1 and TRBJ1-3, with a weak D call TRBD1 (5 bases). Germline V CDR1 and CDR2: SGHAT, FQDESV (reference sequence). V was cut by 3 bases and J by 2 bases, with 11 bases left in between. The CDR3 is 15 residues long. The CDR3 region is CASSLTSGPGNTIYF. CDR3 DNA sequence: TGTGCCAGCAGCTTGACTTCGGGGCCTGGAAACACCATATATTTT.

CDR3 in DNA: TGTGCCAGCAGTCTTTTGAACAGTGCAGATACGCAGTATTTT. Its translation: CASSLLNSADTQYF. The chain recombines TRBV6-1 with TRBJ2-3; D is unclear. The CDR3 is 14 amino acids. The germline V gene encodes CDR1 MNHNS and CDR2 SASEGT. V lost 5 bases, J lost 4 bases, and 13 bases lay in between.

This clonotype was counted many times. The V call is TRBV28, the J call TRBJ2-7; TRBD2 aligns across 9 bases. The CDR3 covers 16 residues. After removal of 3 bases from V and 6 bases from J, the junction contained 12 bases not matched to a gene. Germline V lookup: CDR1 MDHEN, CDR2 SYDVKM. In DNA form, the CDR3 reads TGTGCCAGCAGTTTCGCAAGGCGGGAGGGCCCTCCCGAGCAGTACTTC. This sequence encodes CASSFARREGPPEQYF.

The table lists this clonotype with a count of one. The chain combines TRBV6-5 with TRBJ1-3; D gene ambiguous. Germline V lookup: CDR1 MNHEY, CDR2 SVGAGI. V lost 0 bases to trimming and J lost 4 bases, with 13 bases between them. The CDR3 totals 16 residues. The CDR3 loop reads CASSYSNRPSGNTIYF. The CDR3 DNA follows: TGTGCCAGCAGTTACTCGAACAGACCCTCGGGAAACACCATATATTTT.

This clonotype was counted many times. The rearrangement links TRBV2 to TRBJ2-7; 8 nucleotides line up with TRBD1. The CDR3 is made up of 16 amino acids. The J segment lost 6 bases and the V segment lost 3 bases, leaving 13 bases of the junction unmatched. CDR1 SNHLY and CDR2 FYNNEI come from the germline V gene. CDR3 sequence (DNA): TGTGCCAGCAGTGATCCGTGGGGACAGGCTGTCTCCGAGCAGTACTTC. This translates into CASSDPWGQAVSEQYF.